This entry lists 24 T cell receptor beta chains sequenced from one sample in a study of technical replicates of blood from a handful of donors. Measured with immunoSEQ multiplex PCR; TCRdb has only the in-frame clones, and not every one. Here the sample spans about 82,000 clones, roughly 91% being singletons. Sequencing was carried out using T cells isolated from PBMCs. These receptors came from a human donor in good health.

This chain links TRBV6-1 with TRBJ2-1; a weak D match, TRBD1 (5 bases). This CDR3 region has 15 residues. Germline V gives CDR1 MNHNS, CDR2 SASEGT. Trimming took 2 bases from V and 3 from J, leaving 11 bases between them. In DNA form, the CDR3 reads TGTGCCAGCAGTGAACTGGACACTAACTACAATGAGCAGTTCTTC. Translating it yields CASSELDTNYNEQFF.

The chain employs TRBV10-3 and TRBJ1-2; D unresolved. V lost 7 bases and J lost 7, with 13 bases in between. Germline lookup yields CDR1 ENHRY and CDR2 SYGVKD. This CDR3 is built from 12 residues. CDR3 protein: CAITSPTIGYTF. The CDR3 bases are TGTGCCATCACAAGCCCTACTATTGGCTACACCTTC.

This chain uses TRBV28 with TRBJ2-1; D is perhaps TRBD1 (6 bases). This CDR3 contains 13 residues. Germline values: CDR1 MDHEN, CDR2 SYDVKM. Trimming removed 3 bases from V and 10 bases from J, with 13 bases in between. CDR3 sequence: CASSFAWGLEQFF. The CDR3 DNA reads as TGTGCCAGCAGTTTCGCTTGGGGGCTCGAGCAGTTCTTC.

The CDR3 is CASSPRQTNQPQHF. The CDR3 region has the DNA TGTGCCAGCAGCCCCCGACAGACGAATCAGCCCCAGCATTTT. The rearrangement joins TRBV7-8 to TRBJ1-5; maybe TRBD1 (5 bases). V gave up 5 bases and J gave up 4 bases, with 12 bases separating them. Germline-derived CDR1 and CDR2 are SGHVS and FQNEAQ. This CDR3 contains 14 residues.

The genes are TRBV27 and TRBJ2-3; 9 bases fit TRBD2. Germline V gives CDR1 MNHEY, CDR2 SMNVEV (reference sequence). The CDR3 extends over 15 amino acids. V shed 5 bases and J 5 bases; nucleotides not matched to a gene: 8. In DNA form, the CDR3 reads TGTGCCAGCAGTCCAATAGCGGGAGTTATAGATACGCAGTATTTT. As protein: CASSPIAGVIDTQYF.

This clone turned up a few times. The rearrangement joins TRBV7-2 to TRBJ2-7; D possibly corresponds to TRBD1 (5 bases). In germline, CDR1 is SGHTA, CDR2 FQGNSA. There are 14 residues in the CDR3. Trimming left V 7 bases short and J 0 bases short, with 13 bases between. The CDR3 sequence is CASTLKGNSYEQYF. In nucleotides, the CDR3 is TGTGCCAGCACCCTAAAGGGGAACTCCTACGAGCAGTACTTC. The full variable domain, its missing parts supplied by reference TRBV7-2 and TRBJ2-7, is GAGVSQSPSNKVTEKGKDVELRCDPISGHTALYWYRQSLGQGLEFLIYFQGNSAPDKSGLPSDRFSAERTGGSVSTLTIQRTQQEDSAVYLCASTLKGNSYEQYFGPGTRLTVT.

The CDR3 spells CASSVTGPYEQYF. DNA for the CDR3: TGTGCCAGCAGTGTGACAGGGCCCTACGAGCAGTACTTC. V is TRBV2 and J is TRBJ2-7; 7 bases line up with TRBD1. J gave up 2 bases and V 4 bases, and 2 bases lay outside the gene matches. The V gene's germline CDR1 is SNHLY and CDR2 FYNNEI. The CDR3 totals 13 residues.

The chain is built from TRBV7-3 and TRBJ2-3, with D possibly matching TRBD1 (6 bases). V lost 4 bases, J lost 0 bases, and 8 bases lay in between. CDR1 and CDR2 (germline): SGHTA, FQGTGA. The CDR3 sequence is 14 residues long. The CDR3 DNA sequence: TGTGCCAGCAGCTCAGGACAGAGCACAGATACGCAGTATTTT. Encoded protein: CASSSGQSTDTQYF. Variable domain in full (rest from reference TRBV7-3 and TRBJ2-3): GAGVSQTPSNKVTEKGKYVELRCDPISGHTALYWYRQSLGQGPEFLIYFQGTGAADDSGLPNDRFFAVRPEGSVSTLKIQRTERGDSAVYLCASSSGQSTDTQYFGPGTRLTVL.

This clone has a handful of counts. This chain's CDR3 is CASTPLQTSGSETQYF. DNA for the CDR3: TGCGCCAGCACCCCGCTGCAGACTAGCGGGAGCGAGACCCAGTACTTC. The chain joins TRBV5-1 to TRBJ2-5; 12 nucleotides agree with TRBD2. The trim removed 6 bases at V and 5 bases at J, leaving 11 bases unmatched. This CDR3 comprises 16 residues. Germline CDR1 reads SGHRS; CDR2 reads YFSETQ.

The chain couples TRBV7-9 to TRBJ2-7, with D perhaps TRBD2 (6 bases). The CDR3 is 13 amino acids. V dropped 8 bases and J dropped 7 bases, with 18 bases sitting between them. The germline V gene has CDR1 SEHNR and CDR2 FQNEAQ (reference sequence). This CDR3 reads CASGRDSSQEQYF. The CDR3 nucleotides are TGTGCCAGCGGAAGGGACTCTTCACAGGAGCAGTACTTC.

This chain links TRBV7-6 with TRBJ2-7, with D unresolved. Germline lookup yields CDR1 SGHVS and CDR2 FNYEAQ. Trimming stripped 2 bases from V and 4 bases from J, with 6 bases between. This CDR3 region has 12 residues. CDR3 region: CASSLMEYEQYF. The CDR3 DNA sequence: TGTGCCAGCAGCTTAATGGAGTACGAGCAGTACTTC.

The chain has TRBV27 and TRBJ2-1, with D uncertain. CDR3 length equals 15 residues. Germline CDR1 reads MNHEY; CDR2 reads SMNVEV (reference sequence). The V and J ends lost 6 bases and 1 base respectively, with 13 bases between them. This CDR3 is CASRIAEASYNEQFF. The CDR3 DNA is TGTGCCAGCAGAATTGCTGAGGCTTCCTACAATGAGCAGTTCTTC.

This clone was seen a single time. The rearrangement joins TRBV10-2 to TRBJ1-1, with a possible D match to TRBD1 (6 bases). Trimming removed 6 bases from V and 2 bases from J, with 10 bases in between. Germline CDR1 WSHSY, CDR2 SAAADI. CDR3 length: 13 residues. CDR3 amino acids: CASRPGTNTEAFF. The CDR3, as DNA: TGCGCCAGCAGACCGGGGACAAACACTGAAGCTTTCTTT.

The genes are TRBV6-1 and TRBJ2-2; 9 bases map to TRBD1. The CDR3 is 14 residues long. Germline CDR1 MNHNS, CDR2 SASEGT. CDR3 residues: CVTYRGLSTGELFF. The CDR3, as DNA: TGTGTCACATACAGGGGGCTGAGCACCGGGGAGCTGTTTTTT.

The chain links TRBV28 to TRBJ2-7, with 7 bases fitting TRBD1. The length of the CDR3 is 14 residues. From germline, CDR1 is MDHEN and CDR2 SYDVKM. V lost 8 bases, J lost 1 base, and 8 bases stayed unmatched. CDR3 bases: TGTGCCAGCTCGCGGGTGGACAGGTCCTACGAGCAGTACTTC. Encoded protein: CASSRVDRSYEQYF.

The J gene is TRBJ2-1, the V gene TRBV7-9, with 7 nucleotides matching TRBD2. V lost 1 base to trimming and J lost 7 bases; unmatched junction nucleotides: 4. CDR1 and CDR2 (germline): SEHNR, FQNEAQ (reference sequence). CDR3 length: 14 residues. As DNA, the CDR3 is TGTGCCAGCAGCTTAGATCTTAGCGGGAATGAGCAGTTCTTC. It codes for CASSLDLSGNEQFF.

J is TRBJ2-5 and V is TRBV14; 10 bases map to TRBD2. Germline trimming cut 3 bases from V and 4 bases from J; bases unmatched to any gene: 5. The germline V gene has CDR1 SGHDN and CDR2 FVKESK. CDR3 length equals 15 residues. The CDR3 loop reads CASSQASGGGETQYF. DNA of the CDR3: TGTGCCAGCAGCCAGGCTAGCGGGGGCGGAGAGACCCAGTACTTC.

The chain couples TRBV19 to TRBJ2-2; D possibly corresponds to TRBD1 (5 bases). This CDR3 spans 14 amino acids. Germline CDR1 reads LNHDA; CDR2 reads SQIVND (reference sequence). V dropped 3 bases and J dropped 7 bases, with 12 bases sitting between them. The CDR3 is CASSMQGLSGELFF. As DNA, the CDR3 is TGTGCCAGTAGTATGCAGGGTCTTAGCGGGGAGCTGTTTTTT.

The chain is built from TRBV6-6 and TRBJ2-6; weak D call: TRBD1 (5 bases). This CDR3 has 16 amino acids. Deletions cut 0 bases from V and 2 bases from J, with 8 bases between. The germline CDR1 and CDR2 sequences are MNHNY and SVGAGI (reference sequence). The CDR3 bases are TGTGCCAGCAGTTACTCGACAGTAGCTGGGGCCAACGTCCTGACTTTC. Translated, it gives CASSYSTVAGANVLTF.

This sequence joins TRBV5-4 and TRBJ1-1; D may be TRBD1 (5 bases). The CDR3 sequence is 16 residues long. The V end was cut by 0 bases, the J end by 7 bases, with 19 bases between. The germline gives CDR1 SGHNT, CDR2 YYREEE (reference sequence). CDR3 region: CASSLAGTTPRGEAFF. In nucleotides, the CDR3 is TGTGCCAGCAGCTTGGCGGGGACTACTCCTAGGGGTGAAGCTTTCTTT.

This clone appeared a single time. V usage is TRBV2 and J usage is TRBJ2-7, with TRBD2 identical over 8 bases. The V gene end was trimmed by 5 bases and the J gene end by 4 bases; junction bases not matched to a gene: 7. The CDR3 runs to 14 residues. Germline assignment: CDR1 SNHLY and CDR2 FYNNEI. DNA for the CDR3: TGTGCCAGCAGTTTGACTAGCGCACCGTACGAGCAGTACTTC. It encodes CASSLTSAPYEQYF. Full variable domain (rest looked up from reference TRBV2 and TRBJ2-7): EPEVTQTPSHQVTQMGQEVILRCVPISNHLYFYWYRQILGQKVEFLVSFYNNEISEKSEIFDDQFSVERPDGSNFTLKIRSTKLEDSAMYFCASSLTSAPYEQYFGPGTRLTVT.

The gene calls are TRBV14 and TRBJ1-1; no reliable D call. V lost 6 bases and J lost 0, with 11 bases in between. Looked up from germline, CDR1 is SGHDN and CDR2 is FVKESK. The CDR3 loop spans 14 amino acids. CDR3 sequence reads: CASRKGGMNTEAFF. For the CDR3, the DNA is TGTGCCAGCAGGAAGGGAGGGATGAACACTGAAGCTTTCTTT.

CDR3 loop: CASSEPSGRADTDTQYF. Written as DNA, the CDR3 is TGTGCCAGCAGTGAGCCTAGCGGGAGGGCCGACACAGATACGCAGTATTTT. The chain uses TRBV6-1 and TRBJ2-3; 12 nucleotides match TRBD2. In germline, CDR1 is MNHNS, CDR2 SASEGT. V shed 3 bases, J shed 2 bases, and the junction held 6 bases outside the gene matches. This CDR3 spans 17 amino acids.

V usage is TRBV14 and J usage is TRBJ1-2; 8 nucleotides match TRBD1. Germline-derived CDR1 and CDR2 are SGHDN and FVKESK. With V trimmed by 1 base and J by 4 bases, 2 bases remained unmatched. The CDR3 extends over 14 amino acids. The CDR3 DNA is TGTGCCAGCAGCCAAGGGCAGGGGGCCTATGGCTACACCTTC. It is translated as CASSQGQGAYGYTF.